A selection of T cell receptor beta chains follows, all from one sample in a study of blood T cell repertoires in COVID-19. The protocol was immunoSEQ multiplex PCR, while the TCRdb copy is restricted to in-frame clones and leaves out a portion. The sample consists of roughly 320,000 clones, roughly 90% of them appearing once. Sequencing was done on a sample of PBMCs or T cells enriched from blood (not recorded which). These receptors were collected from a woman aged 25 to 45 who had been exposed to COVID-19. The CDR3 runs from the conserved cysteine through the conserved F or W. A D gene is named only where the DNA matches it firmly. Some rows have no size entry. The others give once, few or many, or a class for an expanded clone.

J: TRBJ2-7
size: NA
D: TRBD1
V: TRBV27
CDR3: CASSLGTGAYEQYF
DNA: TGTGCCAGCAGCCTGGGGACAGGGGCCTACGAGCAGTACTTC

J: TRBJ1-2
size: NA
D: TRBD1
V: TRBV7-2
CDR3: CASSPVGQGGGYTF
DNA: TGTGCCAGCAGCCCCGTTGGACAGGGGGGAGGCTACACCTTC

J: TRBJ1-1
size: NA
D: NA
V: TRBV7-3
CDR3: CASSRVSVTEAFF
DNA: TGTGCCAGCAGCCGCGTAAGTGTCACTGAAGCTTTCTTT

J: TRBJ1-3
size: NA
D: NA
V: TRBV6-5
CDR3: CASSLQDSGNTIYF
DNA: TGTGCCAGCAGTTTACAGGACTCTGGAAACACCATATATTTT

J: TRBJ1-2
size: NA
D: NA
V: TRBV3-1/TRBV3-2
CDR3: CASRKSRAYGYTF
DNA: TGTGCCAGCCGCAAATCCAGGGCCTATGGCTACACCTTC

J: TRBJ1-6
size: NA
D: NA
V: TRBV7-9
CDR3: CASSSGAGGSPLHF
DNA: TGTGCCAGCAGCTCGGGTGCGGGTGGTTCACCCCTCCACTTT

J: TRBJ1-2
size: NA
D: NA
V: TRBV6-2/TRBV6-3
CDR3: CASSYKGGVTGYTF
DNA: TGTGCCAGCAGTTACAAGGGGGGGGTAACCGGCTACACCTTC

J: TRBJ2-1
size: once
D: NA
V: TRBV19
CDR3: CASSAAGALYNEQFF
DNA: TGTGCCAGTAGTGCCGCGGGGGCGCTGTACAATGAGCAGTTCTTC

J: TRBJ2-7
size: NA
D: TRBD2
V: TRBV6-5
CDR3: CASSYRGGAYEQYF
DNA: TGTGCCAGCAGTTACCGCGGGGGGGCATACGAGCAGTACTTC

J: TRBJ2-5
size: NA
D: TRBD2
V: TRBV30
CDR3: CAWSPMGLAGGRWDF
DNA: TGTGCCTGGAGTCCGATGGGGCTAGCGGGGGGCCGCTGGGACTTC

J: TRBJ2-5
size: NA
D: NA
V: TRBV6-2/TRBV6-3
CDR3: CASSSTTGTQYF
DNA: TGTGCCAGCAGTTCGACAACTGGGACCCAGTACTTC

J: TRBJ1-2
size: NA
D: NA
V: TRBV5-1
CDR3: CASSLAPVEGGYTF
DNA: TGCGCCAGCAGCTTGGCCCCGGTCGAGGGTGGCTACACCTTC

J: TRBJ2-3
size: NA
D: NA
V: TRBV9
CDR3: CASSPLRTDTDTQYF
DNA: TGTGCCAGCAGCCCCCTTAGGACAGACACAGATACGCAGTATTTT

J: TRBJ1-2
size: few
D: TRBD1
V: TRBV7-9
CDR3: CASSLEGQGRGYTF
DNA: TGTGCCAGCAGCTTAGAAGGACAGGGGCGCGGCTACACCTTC

J: TRBJ1-1
size: NA
D: TRBD1
V: TRBV7-2
CDR3: CASSLVWDRGRNTEAFF
DNA: TGTGCCAGCAGCTTAGTCTGGGACAGGGGTCGGAACACTGAAGCTTTCTTT

J: TRBJ1-5
size: NA
D: NA
V: TRBV5-8
CDR3: CASSLGTPSNQPQHF
DNA: TGTGCCAGCAGCTTGGGGACACCTAGCAATCAGCCCCAGCATTTT

J: TRBJ2-1
size: NA
D: TRBD2
V: TRBV27
CDR3: CASEIPGLAGHNEQFF
DNA: TGTGCCAGCGAGATTCCGGGACTAGCGGGTCACAATGAGCAGTTCTTC

J: TRBJ1-1
size: NA
D: TRBD1
V: TRBV5-1
CDR3: CASSMTGGLPEAFF
DNA: TGCGCCAGCAGCATGACAGGGGGGTTGCCTGAAGCTTTCTTT

J: TRBJ1-4
size: once
D: NA
V: TRBV9
CDR3: CASSAQGRSNEKLFF
DNA: TGTGCCAGCAGCGCCCAGGGGCGAAGTAATGAAAAACTGTTTTTT

J: TRBJ1-6
size: NA
D: NA
V: TRBV25-1
CDR3: CASSVEVSALHF
DNA: TGTGCCAGCAGTGTAGAGGTCTCAGCCCTCCACTTT

J: TRBJ1-2
size: NA
D: TRBD1
V: TRBV7-9
CDR3: CATSLRDRLYGYTF
DNA: TGTGCCACCTCCCTCCGGGACAGGCTCTATGGCTACACCTTC

J: TRBJ1-6
size: once
D: NA
V: TRBV19
CDR3: CASRTTASGNSPLHF
DNA: TGTGCCAGTAGAACAACAGCCTCTGGGAATTCACCCCTCCACTTT

J: TRBJ1-2
size: NA
D: TRBD1
V: TRBV5-1
CDR3: CASSYGQGLNYGYTF
DNA: TGCGCCAGCAGCTATGGACAGGGCCTTAACTATGGCTACACCTTC

J: TRBJ2-5
size: NA
D: NA
V: TRBV5-5
CDR3: CASSLGVTHRGQETQYF
DNA: TGTGCCAGCAGCTTAGGGGTGACCCACAGAGGTCAAGAGACCCAGTACTTC

J: TRBJ1-5
size: NA
D: NA
V: TRBV21-1
CDR3: CASRIPEAEHNQPQHF
DNA: TGTGCCAGCAGAATCCCGGAGGCAGAGCACAATCAGCCCCAGCATTTT

J: TRBJ1-2
size: NA
D: NA
V: TRBV4-3
CDR3: CASSQDRAGGYGYTF
DNA: TGCGCCAGCAGCCAAGATAGGGCCGGGGGCTATGGCTACACCTTC

J: TRBJ2-3
size: NA
D: TRBD1
V: TRBV11-3
CDR3: CASSSGQGDTQYF
DNA: TGTGCCAGCAGCTCTGGACAGGGTGATACGCAGTATTTT

J: TRBJ2-1
size: few
D: NA
V: TRBV19
CDR3: CASTSSYNEQFF
DNA: TGTGCCAGTACCTCCTCCTACAATGAGCAGTTCTTC

J: TRBJ2-7
size: NA
D: NA
V: TRBV5-1
CDR3: CASSRGGPYEQYF
DNA: TGCGCCAGCAGTCGTGGAGGTCCCTACGAGCAGTACTTC

J: TRBJ2-3
size: NA
D: NA
V: TRBV9
CDR3: CASSVANGRTSLGTQYF
DNA: TGTGCCAGCAGCGTAGCTAACGGACGTACTAGTCTTGGTACGCAGTATTTT

J: TRBJ1-2
size: few
D: NA
V: TRBV7-9
CDR3: CASSGGFHGYTF
DNA: TGTGCCAGCAGCGGAGGGTTTCACGGCTACACCTTC

J: TRBJ1-4
size: NA
D: NA
V: TRBV30
CDR3: CAWSVFSTNEKLFF
DNA: TGTGCCTGGAGTGTCTTTTCAACTAATGAAAAACTGTTTTTT

J: TRBJ1-2
size: NA
D: NA
V: TRBV4-1
CDR3: CASSQSPLEGGGYTF
DNA: TGCGCCAGCAGCCAGTCCCCTCTTGAGGGAGGCGGCTACACCTTC

J: TRBJ2-5
size: NA
D: TRBD1
V: TRBV18
CDR3: CASSPGTDPQETQYF
DNA: TGTGCCAGCTCACCTGGGACAGACCCCCAAGAGACCCAGTACTTC

J: TRBJ1-2
size: NA
D: TRBD1
V: TRBV9
CDR3: CASSVAGGYGYTF
DNA: TGTGCCAGCAGCGTAGCAGGGGGCTATGGCTACACCTTC

J: TRBJ2-3
size: NA
D: NA
V: TRBV10-3
CDR3: CAISERQGAQYF
DNA: TGTGCCATCAGTGAGCGCCAGGGCGCGCAGTATTTT

J: TRBJ2-5
size: NA
D: TRBD1
V: TRBV29-1
CDR3: CSVETGGGQYF
DNA: TGCAGCGTGGAGACAGGGGGAGGCCAGTACTTC

J: TRBJ2-7
size: NA
D: TRBD1
V: TRBV5-1
CDR3: CASSPTGYEQYF
DNA: TGCGCCAGCAGCCCGACAGGGTACGAGCAGTACTTC

J: TRBJ2-4
size: NA
D: TRBD1
V: TRBV27
CDR3: CASSTNRGIRSKNIQYF
DNA: TGTGCCAGCAGTACAAACAGGGGGATCAGGTCCAAAAACATTCAGTACTTC

J: TRBJ1-2
size: once
D: NA
V: TRBV19
CDR3: CASTDSNYGYTF
DNA: TGTGCCAGTACGGACAGCAACTATGGCTACACCTTC

J: TRBJ2-7
size: NA
D: TRBD2
V: TRBV5-1
CDR3: CASRYRTSGGEQYF
DNA: TGCGCCAGCCGGTACAGGACTAGCGGGGGCGAGCAGTACTTC

J: TRBJ1-4
size: NA
D: TRBD1
V: TRBV5-4
CDR3: CASSTGQGEKLFF
DNA: TGTGCCAGCAGCACGGGACAGGGGGAGAAACTGTTTTTT

J: TRBJ2-3
size: NA
D: NA
V: TRBV9
CDR3: CASSTGEVADTQYF
DNA: TGTGCCAGCAGCACTGGGGAGGTGGCAGATACGCAGTATTTT

J: TRBJ1-2
size: NA
D: NA
V: TRBV6-1
CDR3: CASSEREYYGYTF
DNA: TGTGCCAGCAGTGAACGGGAGTACTATGGCTACACCTTC

J: TRBJ1-4
size: NA
D: NA
V: TRBV6-5
CDR3: CASSYYLGATNEKLFF
DNA: TGTGCCAGCAGTTACTACTTGGGAGCAACTAATGAAAAACTGTTTTTT

J: TRBJ2-7
size: NA
D: NA
V: TRBV12-3/TRBV12-4
CDR3: CASLGGLNYEQYF
DNA: TGTGCCAGCCTAGGGGGACTAAACTACGAGCAGTACTTC

J: TRBJ2-7
size: NA
D: NA
V: TRBV13
CDR3: CASSPRDIYEQYF
DNA: TGTGCCAGCAGCCCCAGGGACATTTACGAGCAGTACTTC

J: TRBJ1-5
size: NA
D: NA
V: TRBV18
CDR3: CASSVQGDQPQHF
DNA: TGTGCCAGCTCTGTACAGGGAGATCAGCCCCAGCATTTT

J: TRBJ2-6
size: once
D: TRBD1
V: TRBV2
CDR3: CASNRDRGGGANVLTF
DNA: TGTGCCAGCAACCGGGACAGGGGAGGTGGGGCCAACGTCCTGACTTTC

J: TRBJ1-6
size: once
D: NA
V: TRBV19
CDR3: CASSYGGQVSPLHF
DNA: TGTGCCAGTAGTTACGGGGGGCAGGTTTCACCCCTCCACTTT

J: TRBJ2-7
size: NA
D: NA
V: TRBV2
CDR3: CASSSTGLYF
DNA: TGTGCCAGCAGTTCTACAGGGCTGTACTTC

J: TRBJ1-1
size: NA
D: TRBD1
V: TRBV4-2
CDR3: CASSRQGSNTEAFF
DNA: TGTGCCAGCAGCCGACAGGGATCGAACACTGAAGCTTTCTTT

J: TRBJ2-7
size: NA
D: NA
V: TRBV7-9
CDR3: CASSLVSGQQYF
DNA: TGTGCCAGCAGCTTAGTTAGCGGACAGCAGTACTTC